The following is a T cell receptor (beta chain) sequence with its context. Its binding antigen is unknown. Per-base quality was not reported, and no clone a single base away is much larger than it. This specimen belongs to a study of blood T cell repertoires in COVID-19 (TCRdb year 2020). Regarding the study in general: Samples from collaborators originated in the United States, Italy and Spain and spanned both the acute and convalescent phases of COVID-19. Nearly every sample came with metadata listing a de-identified subject ID, COVID-19 status, age in years and sex. The prospective study material was composed of cDNA or gDNA derived from T cells, B-cell-depleted T cells, or PBMCs. The samples were drawn from the first 160 participants of the ongoing ImmuneRACE study and from under 1,500 subjects provided by 6 global collaborators. Where HLA class I and class II types were available, the types were taken from metadata supplied by the sample provider, not from assay-based typing. The repertoires were released in a freely available public database meant as a resource for research on the immune response to SARS-CoV-2. Deeply sampled blood TCRbeta repertoires from subjects exposed to, actively infected with, or recovered from COVID-19 were included in the dataset. Overall study outcomes, separate from this receptor: Clinical and demographic metadata were provided uncurated, with the amount varying by source and participant.

CDR1 and CDR2, per the germline V gene, are KGHSH and LQKENI. Spanning cysteine to phenylalanine, the CDR3 consists of 15 amino acids. Only the CDR3 DNA stays, 45 bases, in frame from base 1. After removal of 6 bases from V and 0 bases from J, the junction retains 5 bases not matched to a gene. TCRbeta CDR3 regions were amplified from genomic DNA using the immunoSEQ Assay, a bias-controlled multiplex PCR. Per the authors' processing: Nucleated cell counts per sample were estimated from amplification of reference gene primers within the assay. To quantify the absolute abundance of each unique TCRbeta CDR3 rearrangement, sequence reads were collapsed and filtered. For each sample, productive Simpson clonality was calculated as the square root of Simpson's diversity index across productive rearrangements. TCRdb carries this immuneACCESS record with in-frame sequences only. Its versions omit some clonotypes, under half of them owing to an unresolved V gene in the studies checked, with the rest unexplained. Clonal size and the V and J genes are those of that table, whereas D and trimming came from the DNA. Recorded for this sample are about 51,000 clones; more than 70% of them occurred a single time. Of the sample, about 4% falls within the top ten clones.

Collaborating institutions collected whole blood in K2EDTA tubes following their own protocols. For TCRbeta analysis, collaborator samples were shipped as frozen whole blood, as isolated PBMCs, or as DNA extracted from either sample type. The rearrangement joined TRBV18 to TRBJ2-7; 10 bases in between match TRBD2. This sequence originates from a man older than 75 with active COVID-19. Sequenced input: peripheral blood. The sequenced DNA: TGTGCCAGCTCCTCTAGCGGGAGTTCCTCCTACGAGCAGTACTTC. Protein translation: CASSSSGSSSYEQYF.